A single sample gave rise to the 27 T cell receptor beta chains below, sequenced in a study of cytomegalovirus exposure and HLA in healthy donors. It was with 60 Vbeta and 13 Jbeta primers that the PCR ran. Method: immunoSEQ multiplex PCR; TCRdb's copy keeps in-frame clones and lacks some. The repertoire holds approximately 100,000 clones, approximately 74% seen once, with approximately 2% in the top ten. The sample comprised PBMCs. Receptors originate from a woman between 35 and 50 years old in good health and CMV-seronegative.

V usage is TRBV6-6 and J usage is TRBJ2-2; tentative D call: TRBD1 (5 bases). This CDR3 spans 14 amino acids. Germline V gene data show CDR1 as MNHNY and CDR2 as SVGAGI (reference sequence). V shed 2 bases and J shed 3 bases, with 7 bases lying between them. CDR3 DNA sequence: TGTGCCAGCAGTTACCCGACAGACACCGGGGAGCTGTTTTTT. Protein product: CASSYPTDTGELFF.

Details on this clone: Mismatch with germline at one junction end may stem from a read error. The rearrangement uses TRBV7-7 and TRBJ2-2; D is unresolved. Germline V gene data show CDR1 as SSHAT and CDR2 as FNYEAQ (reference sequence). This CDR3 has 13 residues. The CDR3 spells CASSQDWTGELFF. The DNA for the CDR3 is TGTGCTAGCAGCCAAGACTGGACCGGGGAGCTGTTTTTT.

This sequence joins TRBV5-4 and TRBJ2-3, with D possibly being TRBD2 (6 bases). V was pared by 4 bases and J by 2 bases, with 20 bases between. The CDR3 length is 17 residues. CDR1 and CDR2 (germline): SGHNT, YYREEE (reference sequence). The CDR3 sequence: CASSLGLRGGITDTQYF. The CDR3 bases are TGTGCCAGCAGCCTGGGGTTACGGGGAGGAATCACAGATACGCAGTATTTT. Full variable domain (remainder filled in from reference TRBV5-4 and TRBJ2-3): ETGVTQSPTHLIKTRGQQVTLRCSSQSGHNTVSWYQQALGQGPQFIFQYYREEENGRGNFPPRFSGLQFPNYSSELNVNALELDDSALYLCASSLGLRGGITDTQYFGPGTRLTVL.

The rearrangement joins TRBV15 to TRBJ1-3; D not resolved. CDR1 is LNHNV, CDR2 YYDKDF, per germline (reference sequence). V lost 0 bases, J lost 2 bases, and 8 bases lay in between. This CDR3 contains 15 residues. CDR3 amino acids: CATSRDRFPGNTIYF. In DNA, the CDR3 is TGTGCCACCAGCAGAGATCGGTTTCCTGGAAACACCATATATTTT.

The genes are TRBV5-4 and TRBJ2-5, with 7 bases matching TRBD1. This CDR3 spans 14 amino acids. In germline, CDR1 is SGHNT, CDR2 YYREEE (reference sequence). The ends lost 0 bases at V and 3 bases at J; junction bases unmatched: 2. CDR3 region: CASSLDDREETQYF. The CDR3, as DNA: TGTGCCAGCAGCTTGGATGACAGGGAAGAGACCCAGTACTTC.

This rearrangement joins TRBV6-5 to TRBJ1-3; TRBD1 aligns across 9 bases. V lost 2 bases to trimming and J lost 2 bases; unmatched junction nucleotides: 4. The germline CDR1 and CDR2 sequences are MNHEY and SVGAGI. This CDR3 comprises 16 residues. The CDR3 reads CASSYGQGYAGNTIYF. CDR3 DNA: TGTGCCAGCAGTTACGGACAGGGGTATGCTGGAAACACCATATATTTT.

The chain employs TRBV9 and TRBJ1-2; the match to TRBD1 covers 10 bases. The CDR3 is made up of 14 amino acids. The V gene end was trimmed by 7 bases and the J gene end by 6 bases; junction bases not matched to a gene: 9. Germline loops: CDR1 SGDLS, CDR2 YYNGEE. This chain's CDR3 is CASGADRGRDGYTF. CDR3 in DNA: TGTGCCAGCGGGGCAGACAGGGGGCGGGATGGCTACACCTTC.

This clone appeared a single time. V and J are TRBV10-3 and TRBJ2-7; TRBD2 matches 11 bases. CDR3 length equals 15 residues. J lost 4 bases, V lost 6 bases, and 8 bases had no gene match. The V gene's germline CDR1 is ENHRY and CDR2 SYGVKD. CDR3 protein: CAIRQGLAELYEQYF. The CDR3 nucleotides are TGTGCCATCAGACAGGGACTAGCGGAGCTATACGAGCAGTACTTC.

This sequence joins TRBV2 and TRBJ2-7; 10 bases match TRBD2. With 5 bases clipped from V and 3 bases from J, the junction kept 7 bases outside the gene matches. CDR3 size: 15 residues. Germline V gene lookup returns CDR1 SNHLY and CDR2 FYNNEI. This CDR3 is CASSPLAGGVYEQYF. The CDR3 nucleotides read TGTGCCAGCAGTCCGTTAGCGGGAGGCGTCTACGAGCAGTACTTC. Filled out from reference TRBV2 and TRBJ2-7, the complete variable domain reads EPEVTQTPSHQVTQMGQEVILRCVPISNHLYFYWYRQILGQKVEFLVSFYNNEISEKSEIFDDQFSVERPDGSNFTLKIRSTKLEDSAMYFCASSPLAGGVYEQYFGPGTRLTVT.

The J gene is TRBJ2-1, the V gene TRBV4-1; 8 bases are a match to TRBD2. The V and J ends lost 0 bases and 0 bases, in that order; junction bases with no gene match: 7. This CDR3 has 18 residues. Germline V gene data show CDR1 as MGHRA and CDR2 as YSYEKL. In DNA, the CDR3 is TGCGCCAGCAGCCAAGAGATGCCCGGGGGGGCCTCCTACAATGAGCAGTTCTTC. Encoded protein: CASSQEMPGGASYNEQFF.

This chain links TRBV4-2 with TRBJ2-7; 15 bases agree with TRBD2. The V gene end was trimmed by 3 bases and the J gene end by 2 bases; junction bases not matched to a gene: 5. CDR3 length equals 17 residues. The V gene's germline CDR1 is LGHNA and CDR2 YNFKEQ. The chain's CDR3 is CASSQDGLAGGPYEQYF. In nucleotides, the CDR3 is TGTGCCAGCAGCCAGGACGGACTAGCGGGAGGGCCCTACGAGCAGTACTTC.

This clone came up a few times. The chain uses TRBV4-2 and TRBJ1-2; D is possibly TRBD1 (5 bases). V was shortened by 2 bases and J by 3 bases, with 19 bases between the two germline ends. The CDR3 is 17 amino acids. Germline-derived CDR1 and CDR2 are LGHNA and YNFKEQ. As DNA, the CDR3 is TGTGCCAGCAGCCAAACCGATCGGGGGTGGTCGGACTATGGCTACACCTTC. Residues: CASSQTDRGWSDYGYTF.

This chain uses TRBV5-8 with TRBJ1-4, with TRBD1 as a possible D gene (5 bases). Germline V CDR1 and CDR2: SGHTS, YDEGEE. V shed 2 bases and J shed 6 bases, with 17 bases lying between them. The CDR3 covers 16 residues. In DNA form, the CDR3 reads TGTGCCAGCAGCTTAGGGTCGACAGTTAATTATGAAAAACTGTTTTTT. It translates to CASSLGSTVNYEKLFF. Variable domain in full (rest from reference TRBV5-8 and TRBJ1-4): EAGVTQSPTHLIKTRGQQATLRCSPISGHTSVYWYQQALGLGLQFLLWYDEGEERNRGNFPPRFSGRQFPNYSSELNVNALELEDSALYLCASSLGSTVNYEKLFFGSGTQLSVL.

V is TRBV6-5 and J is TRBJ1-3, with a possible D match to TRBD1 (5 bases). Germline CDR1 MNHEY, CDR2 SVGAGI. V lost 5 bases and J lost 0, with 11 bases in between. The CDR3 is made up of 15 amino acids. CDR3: CASSPTGDSGNTIYF. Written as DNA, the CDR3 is TGTGCCAGCAGTCCCACAGGAGACTCTGGAAACACCATATATTTT.

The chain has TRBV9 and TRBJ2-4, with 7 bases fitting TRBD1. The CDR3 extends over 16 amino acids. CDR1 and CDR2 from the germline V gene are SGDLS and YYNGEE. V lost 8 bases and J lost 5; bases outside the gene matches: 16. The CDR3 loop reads CARPNNPGQSENIQYF. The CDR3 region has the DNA TGTGCCAGACCTAATAACCCGGGACAGTCCGAAAACATTCAGTACTTC.

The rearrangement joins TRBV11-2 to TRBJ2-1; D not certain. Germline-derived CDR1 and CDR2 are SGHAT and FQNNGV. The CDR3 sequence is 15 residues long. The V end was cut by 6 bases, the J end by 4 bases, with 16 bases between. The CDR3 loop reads CASRLLITTYNEQFF. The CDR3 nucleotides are TGTGCCAGCAGGCTCCTAATCACGACATACAATGAGCAGTTCTTC. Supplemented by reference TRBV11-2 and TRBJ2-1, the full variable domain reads EAGVAQSPRYKIIEKRQSVAFWCNPISGHATLYWYQQILGQGPKLLIQFQNNGVVDDSQLPKDRFSAERLKGVDSTLKIQPAKLEDSAVYLCASRLLITTYNEQFFGPGTRLTVL.

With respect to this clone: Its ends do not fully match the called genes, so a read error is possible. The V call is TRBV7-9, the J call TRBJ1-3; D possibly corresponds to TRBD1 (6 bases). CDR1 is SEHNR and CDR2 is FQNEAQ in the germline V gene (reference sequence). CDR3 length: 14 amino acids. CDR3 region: CSSSPGDRRNTIYF. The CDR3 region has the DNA TGTTCCAGCAGTCCCGGCGACAGGCGAAACACCATATATTTT.

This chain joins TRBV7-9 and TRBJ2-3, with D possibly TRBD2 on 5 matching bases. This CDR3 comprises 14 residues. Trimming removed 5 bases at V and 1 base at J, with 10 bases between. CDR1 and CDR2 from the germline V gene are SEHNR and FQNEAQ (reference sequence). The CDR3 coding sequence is TGTGCCAGCAGCCCGGGGAGACGCACAGATACGCAGTATTTT. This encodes CASSPGRRTDTQYF.

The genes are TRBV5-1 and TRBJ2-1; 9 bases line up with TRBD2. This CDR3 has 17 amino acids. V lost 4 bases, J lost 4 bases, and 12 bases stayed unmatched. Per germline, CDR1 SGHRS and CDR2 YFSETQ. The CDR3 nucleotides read TGCGCCAGCAGCCTTTGGGGTCCGACTAGCGGATACAATGAGCAGTTCTTC. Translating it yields CASSLWGPTSGYNEQFF.

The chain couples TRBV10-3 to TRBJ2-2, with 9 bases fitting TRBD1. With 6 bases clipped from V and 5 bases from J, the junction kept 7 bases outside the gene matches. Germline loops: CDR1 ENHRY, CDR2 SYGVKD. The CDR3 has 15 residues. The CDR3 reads CAIRNRDRVTGELFF. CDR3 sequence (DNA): TGTGCCATCAGGAACCGGGACAGGGTAACCGGGGAGCTGTTTTTT.

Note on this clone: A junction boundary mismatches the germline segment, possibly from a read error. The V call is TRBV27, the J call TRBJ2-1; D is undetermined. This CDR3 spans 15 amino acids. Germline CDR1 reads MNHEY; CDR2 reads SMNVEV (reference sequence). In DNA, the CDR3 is TGTGCCAGCAGTCAGACTTACCCCTTTTACAATGAGCAGCTCTTC. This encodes CASSQTYPFYNEQLF.

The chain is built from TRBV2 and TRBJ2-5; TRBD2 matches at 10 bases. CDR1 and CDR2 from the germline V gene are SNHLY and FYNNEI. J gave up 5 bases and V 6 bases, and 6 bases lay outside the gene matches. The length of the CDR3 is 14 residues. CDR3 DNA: TGTGCCAGCAGCCAAGCGGGGGGGCATGAGACCCAGTACTTC. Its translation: CASSQAGGHETQYF.

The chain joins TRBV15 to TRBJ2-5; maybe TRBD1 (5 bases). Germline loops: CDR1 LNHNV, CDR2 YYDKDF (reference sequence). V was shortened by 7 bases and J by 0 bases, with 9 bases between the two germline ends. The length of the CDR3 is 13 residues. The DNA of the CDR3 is TGTGCCACCACCCCAGGGTACCAAGAGACCCAGTACTTC. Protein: CATTPGYQETQYF.

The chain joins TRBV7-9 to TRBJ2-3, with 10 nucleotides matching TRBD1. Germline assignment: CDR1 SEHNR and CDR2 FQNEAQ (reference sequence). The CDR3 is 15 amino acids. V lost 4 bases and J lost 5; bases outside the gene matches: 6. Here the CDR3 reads CASSSPGQGQDTQYF. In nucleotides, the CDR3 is TGTGCCAGCAGCTCGCCGGGACAGGGGCAAGATACGCAGTATTTT.

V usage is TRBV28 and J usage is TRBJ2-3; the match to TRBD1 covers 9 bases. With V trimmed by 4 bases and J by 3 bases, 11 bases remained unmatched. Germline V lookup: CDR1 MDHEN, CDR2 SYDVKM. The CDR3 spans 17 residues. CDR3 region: CASSSITGGQSTDTQYF. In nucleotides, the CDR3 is TGTGCCAGCAGTTCGATAACAGGGGGCCAGAGTACAGATACGCAGTATTTT. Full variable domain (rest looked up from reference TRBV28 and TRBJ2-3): DVKVTQSSRYLVKRTGEKVFLECVQDMDHENMFWYRQDPGLGLRLIYFSYDVKMKEKGDIPEGYSVSREKKERFSLILESASTNQTSMYLCASSSITGGQSTDTQYFGPGTRLTVL.

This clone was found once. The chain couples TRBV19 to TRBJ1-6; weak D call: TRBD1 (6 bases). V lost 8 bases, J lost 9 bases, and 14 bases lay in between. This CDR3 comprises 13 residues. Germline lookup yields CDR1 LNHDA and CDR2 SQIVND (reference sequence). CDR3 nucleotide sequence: TGTGCCAGTGCACAGGGAATAGGTTCACCCCTCCACTTT. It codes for CASAQGIGSPLHF.

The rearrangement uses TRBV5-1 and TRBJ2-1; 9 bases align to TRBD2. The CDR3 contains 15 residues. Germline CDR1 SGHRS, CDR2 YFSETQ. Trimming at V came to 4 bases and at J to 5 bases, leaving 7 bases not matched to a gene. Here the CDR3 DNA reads TGCGCCAGCAGCGGGGGACTAGCAGAGAACAATGAGCAGTTCTTC. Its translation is CASSGGLAENNEQFF.